This T cell receptor beta chain is from a study of blood T cell repertoires in COVID-19. Across the whole study: Samples of COVID-19 (acute and convalescent) were obtained from the United States, Italy and Spain. PBMCs, B-cell-depleted T cells, or T cells provided the cDNA or gDNA that made up the material.

After removal of 3 bases from V and 1 base from J, the junction contained 4 bases not matched to a gene. The CDR3 is 15 residues long. In germline, CDR1 is SGDLS, CDR2 YYNGEE. In the original processing: Counts of nucleated cells, estimated from reference gene primer amplification, were obtained. Produced via immunoSEQ multiplex PCR; TCRdb's table is partial and in-frame only. Clonal size and the V and J genes are those of that table, whereas D and trimming came from the DNA. The top ten hold about 23% of the sample, which has 80,000 to 95,000 clones, more than 65% seen once. The sequence was collected from an older man with active or convalescent COVID-19. The sequenced sample was peripheral blood. The V gene is TRBV9, the J gene TRBJ2-5; 9 nucleotides agree with TRBD2. The CDR3 protein is CASSASGGSQETQYF. CDR3 nucleotides: TGTGCCAGCAGCGCCAGCGGGGGGTCCCAAGAGACCCAGTACTTC. Looking up the rest from reference TRBV9 and TRBJ2-5 gives the full variable domain: DSGVTQTPKHLITATGQRVTLRCSPRSGDLSVYWYQQSLDQGLQFLIQYYNGEERAKGNILERFSAQQFPDLHSELNLSSLELGDSALYFCASSASGGSQETQYFGPGTRLLVL.